A selection of T cell receptor beta chains follows, all from one sample in a study of vaccination and CD4 T cells after COVID-19. These receptors' targets are unknown. TCRdb reprocessed the PCR reads via MiXCR and lists one record per CDR3 protein. The sample records about 4,800 distinct CDR3 sequences, 20% to 25% being singletons. The material sequenced was CD4+ T cells from blood, cultured in vitro. These receptors originate from a human donor who had recovered from COVID-19. Both conserved end residues are part of each CDR3. Each record gives: clone size, V gene, J gene, D gene, CDR3 protein, CDR3 DNA. The D gene is left open where the match is weak. The listing skips clone size in some rows; elsewhere it reads once, few, many or a size class.

>.|TRBV24-1|TRBJ2-3|TRBD1
CATSDAGTGAADTQYF
TGTGCCACCAGTGATGCCGGGACAGGGGCCGCAGATACGCAGTATTTT
>.|TRBV20-1|TRBJ2-3|TRBD1
CNARDWAGGPILPVDTQYF
TGCAATGCTAGAGATTGGGCAGGGGGCCCGATCCTCCCGGTGGATACGCAGTATTTT
>.|TRBV3-1|TRBJ2-7|TRBD2
CASSGEAGLLSGTYEQYF
TGTGCCAGCAGTGGGGAAGCGGGGCTCCTATCAGGGACCTACGAGCAGTACTTC
>medium-sized|TRBV19|TRBJ2-7|.
CASSRDLYEQYF
TGTGCCAGTAGTAGGGACCTCTACGAGCAGTACTTC
>.|TRBV30|TRBJ2-7|TRBD1
CAWSPDRDYEQYF
TGTGCCTGGAGTCCTGACAGGGACTACGAGCAGTACTTC
>.|TRBV4-1|TRBJ1-4|.
CASSLRGAGGEKLFF
TGCGCCAGCAGCCTGCGAGGGGCAGGAGGCGAAAAACTGTTTTTT
>.|TRBV7-3|TRBJ2-3|.
CASSLTGRADTQYF
TGTGCCAGCAGCTTAACGGGGCGGGCAGATACGCAGTATTTT
>.|TRBV5-1|TRBJ2-3|.
CASRGTTTDTQYF
TGCGCCAGTCGAGGGACGACCACAGATACGCAGTATTTT
>.|TRBV6-1|TRBJ1-3|TRBD1
CASSAPGTGTSGNTIYF
TGTGCCAGCAGTGCCCCCGGGACAGGGACTTCTGGAAACACCATATATTTT
>.|TRBV7-3|TRBJ2-3|.
CASSPNTDTQYF
TGTGCCAGCAGCCCAAACACAGATACGCAGTATTTT
>few|TRBV6-1|TRBJ1-1|.
CASSEGLPVERAGAFF
TGTGCCAGCAGTGAAGGACTACCGGTCGAAAGGGCTGGAGCTTTCTTT
>few|TRBV9|TRBJ1-2|.
CASSVGYRYGYTF
TGTGCCAGCAGCGTAGGTTACCGATATGGCTACACCTTC
>.|TRBV19|TRBJ2-3|TRBD1
CASSTGTAHTDTQYF
TGTGCCAGTAGTACCGGGACAGCTCACACAGATACGCAGTATTTT
>few|TRBV19|TRBJ2-2|TRBD2
CASSRTLAGGNTGELFF
TGTGCCAGTAGCCGCACTCTAGCGGGGGGGAACACCGGGGAGCTGTTTTTT
>.|TRBV30|TRBJ2-7|.
CAWTPGLTWSGSEQYF
TGTGCCTGGACACCTGGTTTAACTTGGTCGGGATCTGAGCAGTACTTC
>.|TRBV10-3|TRBJ2-7|TRBD1
CAIGQGARYEQYF
TGTGCCATCGGACAGGGGGCAAGATACGAGCAGTACTTC
>few|TRBV6-5|TRBJ2-2|TRBD2
CASSFLQLAGYTGELFF
TGTGCCAGCAGTTTCCTTCAACTAGCGGGCTACACCGGGGAGCTGTTTTTT
>medium-sized|TRBV6-2/TRBV6-3|TRBJ1-1|.
CASSYRAGAIAEAFF
TGTGCCAGCAGTTACCGGGCCGGGGCAATAGCTGAAGCTTTCTTT
>once|TRBV2|TRBJ1-5|.
CASSEAHGSYQPQHF
TGTGCCAGCAGTGAAGCGCATGGCAGCTATCAGCCCCAGCATTTT
>few|TRBV6-1|TRBJ2-4|TRBD2
CASRGTRGDIQYF
TGTGCCAGCAGGGGGACTAGGGGGGACATTCAGTACTTC
>.|TRBV5-4|TRBJ2-4|TRBD2
CASSLLAGGPGNIQYF
TGTGCCAGCAGCCTCTTGGCGGGGGGTCCGGGAAACATTCAGTACTTC
>.|TRBV6-1|TRBJ2-1|TRBD1
CASRNPGQGIHEQFF
TGTGCCAGCAGAAATCCGGGACAGGGTATCCATGAGCAGTTCTTC
>few|TRBV20-1|TRBJ1-1|.
CSALGTFGAFF
TGCAGTGCCCTGGGAACTTTCGGAGCTTTCTTT
>medium-sized|TRBV11-3|TRBJ1-1|.
CASSGRDSEAAFF
TGTGCCAGCAGCGGACGGGACTCCGAAGCGGCTTTCTTT
>.|TRBV12-3/TRBV12-4|TRBJ1-2|.
CASSLGRPEGGYTF
TGTGCCAGCAGTTTGGGTCGGCCCGAGGGTGGCTACACCTTC
>medium-sized|TRBV21-1|TRBJ2-5|.
CASSKAAPPTQYF
TGTGCCAGCAGCAAAGCAGCACCCCCGACCCAGTACTTC
>.|TRBV9|TRBJ2-2|TRBD1
CASSPRGRANTGELFF
TGTGCCAGCAGCCCCAGGGGGCGGGCGAACACCGGGGAGCTGTTTTTT
>few|TRBV6-1|TRBJ1-2|.
CASSWDGMWYGYTF
TGTGCCAGCAGCTGGGACGGGATGTGGTATGGCTACACCTTC
>few|TRBV7-9|TRBJ1-4|.
CASSLLSGGEKLFF
TGTGCCAGCAGCTTACTCTCGGGCGGAGAAAAACTGTTTTTT